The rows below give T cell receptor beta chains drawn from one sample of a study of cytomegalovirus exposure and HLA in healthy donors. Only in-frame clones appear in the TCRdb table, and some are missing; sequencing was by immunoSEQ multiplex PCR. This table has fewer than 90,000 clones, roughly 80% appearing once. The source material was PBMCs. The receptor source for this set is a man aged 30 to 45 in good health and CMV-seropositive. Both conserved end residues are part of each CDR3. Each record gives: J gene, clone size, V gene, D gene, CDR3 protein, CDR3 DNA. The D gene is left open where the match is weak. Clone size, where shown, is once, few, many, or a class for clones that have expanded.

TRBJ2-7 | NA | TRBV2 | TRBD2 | CASRGLATYEQYF | TGTGCCAGCAGGGGACTAGCGACCTACGAGCAGTACTTC
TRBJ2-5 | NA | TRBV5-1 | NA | CASSLSGQIRQETQYF | TGCGCCAGCAGCTTATCCGGACAGATCCGACAAGAGACCCAGTACTTC
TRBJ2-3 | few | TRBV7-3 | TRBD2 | CASSPGGGLTDTQYF | TGTGCCAGCAGCCCCGGCGGGGGGCTCACAGATACGCAGTATTTT
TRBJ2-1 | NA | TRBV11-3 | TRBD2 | CASSLAGGGVNNEQFF | TGTGCCAGCAGCTTAGCCGGCGGGGGGGTAAACAATGAGCAGTTCTTC
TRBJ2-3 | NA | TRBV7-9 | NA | CASSFQGPDTQYF | TGTGCCAGCAGCTTTCAGGGCCCGGATACGCAGTATTTT
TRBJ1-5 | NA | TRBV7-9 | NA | CASSSDRGLDQPQHF | TGTGCCAGCAGCTCGGACCGGGGGTTAGATCAGCCCCAGCATTTT
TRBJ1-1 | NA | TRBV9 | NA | CASSSMSVANTEAFF | TGTGCCAGCTCGTCTATGTCGGTAGCGAACACTGAAGCTTTCTTT
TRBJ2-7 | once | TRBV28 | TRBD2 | CASSSGAGGVYEQYF | TGTGCCAGCAGTTCGGGAGCCGGGGGGGTTTACGAGCAGTACTTC
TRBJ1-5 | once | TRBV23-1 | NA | CASSQSRHHNQPQHF | TGCGCCAGCAGTCAATCCCGACACCATAATCAGCCCCAGCATTTT
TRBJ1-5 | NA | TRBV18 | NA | CASSPGEGSNQPQHF | TGTGCCAGCTCACCAGGGGAGGGCAGCAATCAGCCCCAGCATTTT
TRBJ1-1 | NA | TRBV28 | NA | CASSLVGRGAFF | TGTGCCAGCAGTTTGGTCGGTCGGGGAGCTTTCTTT
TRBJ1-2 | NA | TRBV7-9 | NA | CASSLMGQLNTF | TGTGCCAGCAGCTTAATGGGGCAGCTGAACACCTTC
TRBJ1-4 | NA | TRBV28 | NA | CASTPYAGERNEKLFF | TGTGCCAGCACCCCCTACGCAGGGGAGCGGAATGAAAAACTGTTTTTT
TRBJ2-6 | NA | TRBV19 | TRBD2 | CATARGDLYFSGANVLTF | TGTGCCACCGCCCGGGGGGACCTATACTTCTCTGGGGCCAACGTCCTGACTTTC
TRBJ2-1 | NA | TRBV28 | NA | CASSSAATGDAYNEQFF | TGTGCCAGCAGTTCCGCGGCGACAGGAGATGCCTACAATGAGCAGTTCTTC
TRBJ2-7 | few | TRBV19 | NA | CASSADRQPVTYEQYF | TGTGCCAGTAGTGCGGACAGACAACCCGTAACCTACGAGCAGTACTTC
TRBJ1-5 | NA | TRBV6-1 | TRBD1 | CASRTGRVNQPQHF | TGTGCCAGCAGGACAGGGAGAGTCAATCAGCCCCAGCATTTT
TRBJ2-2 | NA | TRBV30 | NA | CAWSHLGGNTGELFF | TGTGCCTGGAGTCACTTGGGGGGGAACACCGGGGAGCTGTTTTTT
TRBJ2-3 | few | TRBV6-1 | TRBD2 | CASSAGTSGGTDTQYF | TGTGCCAGCAGTGCCGGGACTAGCGGGGGCACAGATACGCAGTATTTT
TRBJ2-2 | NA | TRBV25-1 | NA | CASSEYRETGELFF | TGTGCCAGCAGTGAATATCGGGAGACCGGGGAGCTGTTTTTT
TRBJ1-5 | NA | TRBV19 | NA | CASLNSYNQPQHF | TGTGCCAGCCTGAACAGTTACAATCAGCCCCAGCATTTT
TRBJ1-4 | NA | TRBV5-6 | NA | CASSLGGANEKLFF | TGTGCCAGCAGCCTGGGGGGGGCTAATGAAAAACTGTTTTTT
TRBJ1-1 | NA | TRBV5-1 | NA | CASSLGAGSEAFF | TGCGCCAGCAGCTTGGGGGCCGGATCCGAAGCTTTCTTT
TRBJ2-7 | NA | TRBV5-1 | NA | CASSSAPQEAEQYF | TGCGCCAGCAGCTCGGCCCCCCAGGAGGCCGAGCAGTACTTC
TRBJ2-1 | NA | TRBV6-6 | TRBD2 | CASSYGGGAWNEQFF | TGTGCCAGCAGTTACGGCGGGGGGGCGTGGAATGAGCAGTTCTTC